This is a list of T cell receptor beta chains from one sample in a study of Graves' ophthalmopathy and Graves' hyperthyroidism. MiXCR, run by TCRdb on the multiplex PCR reads, gives a single entry per CDR3 protein. This table has about half a million distinct CDR3 sequences, 14% appearing once. The sample was blood. The receptors were sampled from a woman aged 30 to 39 with Graves' ophthalmopathy. Both conserved end residues are part of each CDR3. Each record gives: CDR3 protein, CDR3 DNA, D gene, V gene, clone size, J gene. D genes are given only for firm matches. Clone size, where shown, is once, few, many, or a class for clones that have expanded.

CDR3 protein: CANSPLGPEAFF
CDR3 DNA: TGTGCCAACTCACCGCTGGGCCCTGAAGCTTTCTTT
D gene: .
V gene: TRBV18
clone size: many
J gene: TRBJ1-1

CDR3 protein: CASRLTATYEQYF
CDR3 DNA: TGTGCCAGCAGACTAACAGCTACCTACGAGCAGTACTTC
D gene: .
V gene: TRBV2
clone size: many
J gene: TRBJ2-7

CDR3 protein: CASSYYPGRTNYGYTF
CDR3 DNA: TGTGCCAGCAGTTACTATCCGGGACGGACTAACTATGGCTACACCTTC
D gene: .
V gene: TRBV6-5
clone size: many
J gene: TRBJ1-2

CDR3 protein: CASSIGRHIQYF
CDR3 DNA: TGTGCCAGTAGTATTGGTCGGCACATTCAGTACTTC
D gene: .
V gene: TRBV19
clone size: many
J gene: TRBJ2-4

CDR3 protein: CASKAGTGSNQPQHF
CDR3 DNA: TGCGCCAGCAAGGCCGGGACAGGGAGCAATCAGCCCCAGCATTTT
D gene: TRBD1
V gene: TRBV5-1
clone size: few
J gene: TRBJ1-5

CDR3 protein: CAWSRVLNTEAFF
CDR3 DNA: TGTGCCTGGAGCCGGGTCCTGAACACTGAAGCTTTCTTT
D gene: .
V gene: TRBV30
clone size: many
J gene: TRBJ1-1

CDR3 protein: CASSGGTGRPTKNIKYF
CDR3 DNA: TGTGCCAGCAGTGGCGGGACAGGGAGGCCTACCAAAAACATTAAGTACTTC
D gene: TRBD1
V gene: TRBV2
clone size: many
J gene: TRBJ2-4

CDR3 protein: CASSSTSYTDTQYF
CDR3 DNA: TGTGCCAGCAGCTCCACTAGTTACACAGATACGCAGTATTTT
D gene: .
V gene: TRBV7-9
clone size: .
J gene: TRBJ2-3

CDR3 protein: CASRDYLNGYTF
CDR3 DNA: TGTGCCAGCAGGGACTATCTAAATGGCTACACCTTC
D gene: .
V gene: TRBV6-1
clone size: many
J gene: TRBJ1-2

CDR3 protein: CASSTGVDTEAFF
CDR3 DNA: TGTGCCAGCAGTACAGGGGTTGACACTGAAGCTTTCTTT
D gene: TRBD1
V gene: TRBV6-5
clone size: many
J gene: TRBJ1-1

CDR3 protein: CASSRQGRNIQYF
CDR3 DNA: TGTGCCAGCTCACGCCAGGGTAGAAACATTCAGTACTTC
D gene: .
V gene: TRBV18
clone size: .
J gene: TRBJ2-4

CDR3 protein: CAIGTRGANTEAFF
CDR3 DNA: TGTGCCATTGGGACTAGGGGAGCGAACACTGAAGCTTTCTTT
D gene: .
V gene: TRBV10-3
clone size: many
J gene: TRBJ1-1

CDR3 protein: CASRDLRGNQPQHF
CDR3 DNA: TGTGCCAGCAGGGACCTCCGGGGAAATCAGCCCCAGCATTTT
D gene: .
V gene: TRBV6-1
clone size: many
J gene: TRBJ1-5

CDR3 protein: CASSFAPGRGVYGYTF
CDR3 DNA: TGTGCCAGCAGTTTTGCCCCGGGACGCGGGGTCTATGGCTACACCTTC
D gene: .
V gene: TRBV12-3/TRBV12-4
clone size: .
J gene: TRBJ1-2

CDR3 protein: CASSSPRAGQETQYF
CDR3 DNA: TGTGCCAGCAGCTCCCCCCGGGCGGGGCAAGAGACCCAGTACTTC
D gene: .
V gene: TRBV11-2
clone size: few
J gene: TRBJ2-5

CDR3 protein: CASSERQGGYGYTF
CDR3 DNA: TGTGCCAGCAGTGAGCGACAGGGCGGCTATGGCTACACCTTC
D gene: TRBD1
V gene: TRBV6-1
clone size: many
J gene: TRBJ1-2

CDR3 protein: CSAKPHTISPQNNYGYTF
CDR3 DNA: TGCAGTGCTAAACCCCATACCATATCACCGCAGAATAACTATGGCTACACCTTC
D gene: .
V gene: TRBV20-1
clone size: few
J gene: TRBJ1-2

CDR3 protein: CASSLDGDGSNQPQHF
CDR3 DNA: TGCGCCAGCAGCTTGGACGGGGACGGGAGCAATCAGCCCCAGCATTTT
D gene: .
V gene: TRBV5-1
clone size: many
J gene: TRBJ1-5

CDR3 protein: CASKRTANTGELFF
CDR3 DNA: TGTGCCAGTAAGCGGACCGCGAACACCGGGGAGCTGTTTTTT
D gene: .
V gene: TRBV19
clone size: many
J gene: TRBJ2-2

CDR3 protein: CASSEWPGVNTEAFF
CDR3 DNA: TGTGCCAGCAGTGAATGGCCAGGGGTGAACACTGAAGCTTTCTTT
D gene: .
V gene: TRBV6-1
clone size: many
J gene: TRBJ1-1

CDR3 protein: CASSLEASGGWYTQYF
CDR3 DNA: TGTGCCAGCAGCTTAGAAGCCAGCGGGGGCTGGTATACGCAGTATTTT
D gene: TRBD2
V gene: TRBV7-6
clone size: .
J gene: TRBJ2-3

CDR3 protein: CASREGRRTEAFF
CDR3 DNA: TGTGCCAGCAGAGAGGGGCGTCGCACTGAAGCTTTCTTT
D gene: .
V gene: TRBV12-3/TRBV12-4
clone size: few
J gene: TRBJ1-1

CDR3 protein: CASSQAGTANSPLHF
CDR3 DNA: TGTGCCAGCAGCCAAGCCGGGACGGCCAATTCACCCCTCCACTTT
D gene: .
V gene: TRBV3-1
clone size: .
J gene: TRBJ1-6

CDR3 protein: CASHQRANGETQYF
CDR3 DNA: TGTGCCAGCCACCAAAGGGCCAACGGTGAGACCCAGTACTTC
D gene: .
V gene: TRBV6-5
clone size: many
J gene: TRBJ2-5

CDR3 protein: CASIRGTEAFF
CDR3 DNA: TGTGCCAGTATCCGGGGGACTGAAGCTTTCTTT
D gene: .
V gene: TRBV19
clone size: many
J gene: TRBJ1-1

CDR3 protein: CAIIPGWGNSGANVLTF
CDR3 DNA: TGTGCCATTATACCGGGGTGGGGGAACTCTGGGGCCAACGTCCTGACTTTC
D gene: .
V gene: TRBV12-3/TRBV12-4
clone size: many
J gene: TRBJ2-6

CDR3 protein: CAWEVYRGTEAFF
CDR3 DNA: TGTGCCTGGGAGGTATATCGCGGCACTGAAGCTTTCTTT
D gene: .
V gene: TRBV30
clone size: many
J gene: TRBJ1-1

CDR3 protein: CASSWTGSSGYEQYF
CDR3 DNA: TGCGCCAGCAGCTGGACGGGAAGTAGCGGCTACGAGCAGTACTTC
D gene: .
V gene: TRBV5-1
clone size: many
J gene: TRBJ2-7

CDR3 protein: CASSSGPQGQRGYTF
CDR3 DNA: TGTGCCAGCAGTTCGGGACCACAGGGTCAGAGGGGCTACACCTTC
D gene: .
V gene: TRBV12-3/TRBV12-4
clone size: .
J gene: TRBJ1-2

CDR3 protein: CASRPPQPPGAEAFF
CDR3 DNA: TGTGCCAGCAGACCACCACAGCCCCCGGGCGCTGAAGCTTTCTTT
D gene: .
V gene: TRBV12-3/TRBV12-4
clone size: few
J gene: TRBJ1-1

CDR3 protein: CASIRVVNTEAFF
CDR3 DNA: TGTGCCAGCATCAGGGTGGTGAACACTGAAGCTTTCTTT
D gene: .
V gene: TRBV6-1
clone size: many
J gene: TRBJ1-1

CDR3 protein: CASSSLDGPGGTEAFF
CDR3 DNA: TGTGCCAGCAGTTCGTTGGACGGTCCGGGGGGCACTGAAGCTTTCTTT
D gene: .
V gene: TRBV6-5
clone size: many
J gene: TRBJ1-1

CDR3 protein: CASSLRSGPGYGYTF
CDR3 DNA: TGTGCCAGCAGTTTAAGGTCCGGACCCGGGTATGGCTACACCTTC
D gene: .
V gene: TRBV28
clone size: many
J gene: TRBJ1-2

CDR3 protein: CASSLIASGRTYEQYF
CDR3 DNA: TGTGCCAGCAGCTTAATAGCTAGCGGGCGTACCTACGAGCAGTACTTC
D gene: TRBD2
V gene: TRBV7-8
clone size: many
J gene: TRBJ2-7

CDR3 protein: CASTPGAMNTEAFF
CDR3 DNA: TGTGCCAGCACTCCGGGCGCCATGAACACTGAAGCTTTCTTT
D gene: .
V gene: TRBV28
clone size: many
J gene: TRBJ1-1

CDR3 protein: CASSYTTPRYSLLETQYF
CDR3 DNA: TGTGCCAGCAGTTACACGACCCCTAGGTACTCTCTCCTTGAGACCCAGTACTTC
D gene: .
V gene: TRBV6-5
clone size: .
J gene: TRBJ2-5

CDR3 protein: CASRRTNGTYEQYF
CDR3 DNA: TGTGCCAGCAGGCGGACTAACGGGACCTACGAGCAGTACTTC
D gene: .
V gene: TRBV7-2
clone size: .
J gene: TRBJ2-7

CDR3 protein: CASSYSGAKNIQYF
CDR3 DNA: TGTGCCAGCAGTTATTCTGGGGCCAAAAACATTCAGTACTTC
D gene: .
V gene: TRBV6-5
clone size: few
J gene: TRBJ2-4

CDR3 protein: CAWRGGFGLEGQYF
CDR3 DNA: TGTGCCTGGAGAGGAGGGTTTGGACTAGAGGGCCAGTACTTC
D gene: TRBD2
V gene: TRBV30
clone size: many
J gene: TRBJ2-5

CDR3 protein: CASSQSQRGYGYTF
CDR3 DNA: TGCGCCAGCAGCCAATCCCAGCGGGGCTATGGCTACACCTTC
D gene: .
V gene: TRBV4-1
clone size: many
J gene: TRBJ1-2

CDR3 protein: CSARLDRDYGYTF
CDR3 DNA: TGCAGTGCTAGACTGGACAGGGATTATGGCTACACCTTC
D gene: TRBD1
V gene: TRBV20-1
clone size: many
J gene: TRBJ1-2

CDR3 protein: CASRAGQYYGYTF
CDR3 DNA: TGTGCCAGTAGGGCCGGACAGTATTATGGCTACACCTTC
D gene: .
V gene: TRBV19
clone size: many
J gene: TRBJ1-2

CDR3 protein: CASSIDRGGGNQPQHF
CDR3 DNA: TGTGCCAGTAGTATAGACAGGGGAGGTGGCAATCAGCCCCAGCATTTT
D gene: .
V gene: TRBV19
clone size: many
J gene: TRBJ1-5

CDR3 protein: CASSEAPGRDGELFF
CDR3 DNA: TGTGCCAGCAGTGAAGCCCCAGGGAGGGACGGGGAGCTGTTTTTT
D gene: TRBD2
V gene: TRBV6-1
clone size: .
J gene: TRBJ2-2

CDR3 protein: CASSLRRVRYEQYF
CDR3 DNA: TGTGCCAGCAGCTTACGCAGGGTGCGATACGAGCAGTACTTC
D gene: .
V gene: TRBV7-2
clone size: .
J gene: TRBJ2-7

CDR3 protein: CASSLPTGTAGELFF
CDR3 DNA: TGTGCCAGCAGTTTACCGACGGGGACCGCCGGGGAGCTGTTTTTT
D gene: .
V gene: TRBV12-3/TRBV12-4
clone size: .
J gene: TRBJ2-2